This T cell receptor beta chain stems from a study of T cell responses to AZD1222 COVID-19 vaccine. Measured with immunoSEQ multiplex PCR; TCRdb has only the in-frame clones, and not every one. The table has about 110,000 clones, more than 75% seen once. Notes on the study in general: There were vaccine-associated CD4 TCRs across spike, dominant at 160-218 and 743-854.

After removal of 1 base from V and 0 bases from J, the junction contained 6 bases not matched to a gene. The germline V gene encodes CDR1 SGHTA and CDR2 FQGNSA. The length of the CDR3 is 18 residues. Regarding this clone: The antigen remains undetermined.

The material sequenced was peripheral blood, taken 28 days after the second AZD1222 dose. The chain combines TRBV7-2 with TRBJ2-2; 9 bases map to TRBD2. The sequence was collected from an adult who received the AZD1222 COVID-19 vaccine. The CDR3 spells CASSLVVGLATNTGELFF. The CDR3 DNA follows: TGTGCCAGCAGCTTAGTGGTGGGACTAGCTACGAACACCGGGGAGCTGTTTTTT.